The clone carrying this T cell receptor beta chain was detected only a few times. The entry originates in a study of cytomegalovirus exposure and HLA in healthy donors. Each donor's status was that of a healthy bone marrow donor. PCR primers comprised 60 Vbeta and 13 Jbeta primers. Generated by immunoSEQ multiplex PCR, the TCRdb table keeps only in-frame clones and is missing some. The sample includes about 240,000 clones, 81% of them seen just once. The CDR3 sequence is 13 residues long. Germline V gene lookup returns CDR1 SGHAT and CDR2 FQDESV (reference sequence). The germline V and J ends were trimmed by 2 bases and 8 bases, with 10 bases remaining between them.

The chain employs TRBV11-1 and TRBJ1-5; D gene unclear. Sequenced input: PBMCs. This receptor was identified in a woman aged 55-70 years in good health and CMV-seropositive. Here the CDR3 reads CASSLTVSEPQHF. The CDR3 coding sequence is TGTGCCAGCAGCTTAACTGTTTCGGAGCCCCAGCATTTT.